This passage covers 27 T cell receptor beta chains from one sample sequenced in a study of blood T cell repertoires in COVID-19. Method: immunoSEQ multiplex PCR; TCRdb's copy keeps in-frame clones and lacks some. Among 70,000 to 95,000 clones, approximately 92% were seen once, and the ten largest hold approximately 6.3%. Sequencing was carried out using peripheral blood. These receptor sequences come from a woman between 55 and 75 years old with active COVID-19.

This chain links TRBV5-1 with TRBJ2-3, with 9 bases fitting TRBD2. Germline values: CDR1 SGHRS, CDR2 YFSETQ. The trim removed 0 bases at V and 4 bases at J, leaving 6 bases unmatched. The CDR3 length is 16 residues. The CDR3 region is CASSLDSGSTADTQYF. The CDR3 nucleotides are TGCGCCAGCAGCTTGGATAGCGGGAGTACAGCAGATACGCAGTATTTT.

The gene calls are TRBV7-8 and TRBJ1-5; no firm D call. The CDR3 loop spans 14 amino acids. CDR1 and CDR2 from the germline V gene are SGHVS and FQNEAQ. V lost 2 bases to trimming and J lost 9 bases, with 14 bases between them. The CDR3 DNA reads TGTGCCAGCAGCTTATCCAGCACGGGGATGCCCCAGCATTTT. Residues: CASSLSSTGMPQHF.

For the CDR3, the DNA is TGTGCCAGCAGTCCCTCCACCGGGACAGCCTACAATGAGCAGTTCTTC. Protein sequence: CASSPSTGTAYNEQFF. The V gene is TRBV27, the J gene TRBJ2-1, with 7 nucleotides matching TRBD1. V lost 5 bases to trimming and J lost 2 bases; unmatched junction nucleotides: 9. This CDR3 is 16 amino acids long. Germline assignment: CDR1 MNHEY and CDR2 SMNVEV (reference sequence).

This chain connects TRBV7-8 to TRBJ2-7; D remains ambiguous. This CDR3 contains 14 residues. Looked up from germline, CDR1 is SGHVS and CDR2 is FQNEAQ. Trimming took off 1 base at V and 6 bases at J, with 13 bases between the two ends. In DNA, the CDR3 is TGTGCCAGCAGCTTAGGGTACAGTTTCTCCGAGCAGTACTTC. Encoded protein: CASSLGYSFSEQYF.

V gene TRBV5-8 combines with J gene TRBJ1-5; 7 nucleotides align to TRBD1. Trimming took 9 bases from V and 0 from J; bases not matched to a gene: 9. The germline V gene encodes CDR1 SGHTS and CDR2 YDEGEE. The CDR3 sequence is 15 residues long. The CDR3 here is CATQTGIYSNQPQHF. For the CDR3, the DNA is TGTGCCACTCAGACAGGGATATATAGCAATCAGCCCCAGCATTTT.

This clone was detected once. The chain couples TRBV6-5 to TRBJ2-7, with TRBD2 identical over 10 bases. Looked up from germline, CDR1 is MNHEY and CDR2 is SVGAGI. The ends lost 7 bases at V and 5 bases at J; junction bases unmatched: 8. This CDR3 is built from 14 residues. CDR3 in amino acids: CASTGGLAGDEQYF. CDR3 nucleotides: TGTGCCAGCACCGGAGGGCTAGCGGGAGACGAGCAGTACTTC.

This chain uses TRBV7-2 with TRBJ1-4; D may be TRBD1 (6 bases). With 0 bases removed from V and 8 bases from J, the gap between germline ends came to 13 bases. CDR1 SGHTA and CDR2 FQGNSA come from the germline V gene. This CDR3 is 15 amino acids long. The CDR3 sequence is CASSLADRFEEKLFF. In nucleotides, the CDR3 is TGTGCCAGCAGCTTAGCGGACAGATTTGAGGAAAAACTGTTTTTT.

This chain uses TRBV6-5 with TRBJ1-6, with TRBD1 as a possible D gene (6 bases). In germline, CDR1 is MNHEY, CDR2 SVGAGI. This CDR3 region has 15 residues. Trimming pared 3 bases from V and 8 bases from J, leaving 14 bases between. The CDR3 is CASSYSGTRDSPLHF. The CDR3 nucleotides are TGTGCCAGCAGTTATTCCGGGACACGGGATTCACCCCTCCACTTT.

CDR3: CASKKASGSANEQFF. Here the CDR3 DNA reads TGTGCCAGCAAGAAGGCGAGCGGGAGCGCGAATGAGCAGTTCTTC. This chain links TRBV3-1 (or the pseudogene TRBV3-2) with TRBJ2-1; the match to TRBD2 covers 8 bases. CDR1 and CDR2 (germline): LGHDT, YNNKEL (reference sequence). With 7 bases clipped from V and 7 bases from J, the junction kept 12 bases outside the gene matches. This CDR3 is 15 amino acids long.

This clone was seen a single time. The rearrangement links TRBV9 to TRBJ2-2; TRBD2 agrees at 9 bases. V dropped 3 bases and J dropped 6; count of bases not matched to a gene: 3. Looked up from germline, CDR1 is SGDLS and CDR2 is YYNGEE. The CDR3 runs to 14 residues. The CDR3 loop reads CASSALAGAGELFF. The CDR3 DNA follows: TGTGCCAGCAGCGCATTAGCGGGAGCCGGGGAGCTGTTTTTT.

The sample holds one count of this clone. The CDR3 nucleotides read TGCGCCAGCAGCGCCCGACTAGCTAACAATGAGCAGTTCTTC. Translating gives CASSARLANNEQFF. The V call is TRBV5-1, the J call TRBJ2-1, with 7 bases lining up with TRBD2. This CDR3 spans 14 amino acids. Trimming took 4 bases from V and 5 from J; bases not matched to a gene: 6. Germline loops: CDR1 SGHRS, CDR2 YFSETQ.

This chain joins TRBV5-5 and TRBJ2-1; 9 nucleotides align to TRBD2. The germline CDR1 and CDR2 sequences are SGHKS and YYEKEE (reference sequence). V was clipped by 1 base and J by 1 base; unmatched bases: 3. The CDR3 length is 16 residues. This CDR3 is CASSLSLAGSYNEQFF. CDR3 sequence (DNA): TGTGCCAGCAGCTTGTCCCTAGCGGGGTCCTACAATGAGCAGTTCTTC.

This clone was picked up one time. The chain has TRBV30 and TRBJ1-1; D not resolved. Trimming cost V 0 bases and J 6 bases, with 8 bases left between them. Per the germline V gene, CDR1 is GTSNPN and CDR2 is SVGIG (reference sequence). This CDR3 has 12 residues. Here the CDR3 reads CAWSVTVAEAFF. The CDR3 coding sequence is TGTGCCTGGAGTGTAACGGTAGCTGAAGCTTTCTTT.

CDR3 sequence: CASSPRGLAGGDEQYF. The CDR3 DNA reads as TGTGCCAGCTCACCGAGAGGACTAGCGGGAGGGGACGAGCAGTACTTC. This chain connects TRBV18 to TRBJ2-7, with 15 nucleotides matching TRBD2. The trim removed 3 bases at V and 5 bases at J, leaving 5 bases unmatched. Germline loops: CDR1 KGHSH, CDR2 LQKENI. CDR3 size: 16 residues. Combining the CDR3 with reference TRBV18 and TRBJ2-7 gives the whole variable domain NAGVMQNPRHLVRRRGQEARLRCSPMKGHSHVYWYRQLPEEGLKFMVYLQKENIIDESGMPKERFSAEFPKEGPSILRIQQVVRGDSAAYFCASSPRGLAGGDEQYFGPGTRLTVT.

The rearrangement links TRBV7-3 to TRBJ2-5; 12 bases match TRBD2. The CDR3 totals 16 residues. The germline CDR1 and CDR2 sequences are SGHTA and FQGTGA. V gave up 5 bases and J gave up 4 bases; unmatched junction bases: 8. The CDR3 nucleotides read TGTGCCAGCAGCCCGGTTGGGGGACTAGCGGGAGAGACCCAGTACTTC. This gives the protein CASSPVGGLAGETQYF. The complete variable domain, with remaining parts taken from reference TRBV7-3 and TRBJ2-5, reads GAGVSQTPSNKVTEKGKYVELRCDPISGHTALYWYRQSLGQGPEFLIYFQGTGAADDSGLPNDRFFAVRPEGSVSTLKIQRTERGDSAVYLCASSPVGGLAGETQYFGPGTRLLVL.

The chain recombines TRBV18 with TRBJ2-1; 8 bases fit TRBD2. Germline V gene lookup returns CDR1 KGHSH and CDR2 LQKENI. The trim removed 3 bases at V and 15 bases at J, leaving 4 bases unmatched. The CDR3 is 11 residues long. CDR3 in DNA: TGTGCCAGCTCACCTGAGCGGGAGTTGTTCTTC. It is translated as CASSPERELFF.

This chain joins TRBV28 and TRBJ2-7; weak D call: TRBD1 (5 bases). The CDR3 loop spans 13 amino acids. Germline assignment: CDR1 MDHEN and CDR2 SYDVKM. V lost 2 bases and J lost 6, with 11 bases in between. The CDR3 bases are TGTGCCAGCAGTTTAACAGGTTTTTCCGAGCAGTACTTC. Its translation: CASSLTGFSEQYF.

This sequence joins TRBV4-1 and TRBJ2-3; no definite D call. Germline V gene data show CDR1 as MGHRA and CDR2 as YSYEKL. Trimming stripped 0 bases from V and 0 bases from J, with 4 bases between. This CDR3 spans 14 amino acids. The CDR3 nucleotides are TGCGCCAGCAGCCAAGATCCTAGCACAGATACGCAGTATTTT. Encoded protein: CASSQDPSTDTQYF.

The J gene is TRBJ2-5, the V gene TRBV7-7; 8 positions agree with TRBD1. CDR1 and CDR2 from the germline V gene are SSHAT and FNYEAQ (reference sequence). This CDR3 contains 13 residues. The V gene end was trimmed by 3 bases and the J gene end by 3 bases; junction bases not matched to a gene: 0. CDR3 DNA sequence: TGTGCCAGCAGCTTGGACAGGGAAGAGACCCAGTACTTC. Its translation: CASSLDREETQYF.

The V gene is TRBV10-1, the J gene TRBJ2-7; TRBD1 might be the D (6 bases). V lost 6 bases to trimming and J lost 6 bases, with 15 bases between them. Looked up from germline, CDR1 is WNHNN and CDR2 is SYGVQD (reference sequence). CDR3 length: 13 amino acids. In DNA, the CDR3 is TGCGCCAGCAGAGCCGGGACAAATTCCGAGCAGTACTTC. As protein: CASRAGTNSEQYF.

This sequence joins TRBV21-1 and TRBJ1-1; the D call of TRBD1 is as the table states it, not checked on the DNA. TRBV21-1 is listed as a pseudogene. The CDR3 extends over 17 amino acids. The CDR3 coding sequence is TGTGCCAGCAGCAAGTCCTTACAGGGGGCGCCAGACACTGAAGCTTTCTTT. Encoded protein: CASSKSLQGAPDTEAFF.

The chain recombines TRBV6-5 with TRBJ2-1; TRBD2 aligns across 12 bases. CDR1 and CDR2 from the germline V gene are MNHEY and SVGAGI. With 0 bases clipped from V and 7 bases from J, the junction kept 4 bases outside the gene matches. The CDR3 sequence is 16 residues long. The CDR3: CASSYSTSGSWNEQFF. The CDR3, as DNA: TGTGCCAGCAGTTACTCGACTAGCGGGAGTTGGAATGAGCAGTTCTTC.

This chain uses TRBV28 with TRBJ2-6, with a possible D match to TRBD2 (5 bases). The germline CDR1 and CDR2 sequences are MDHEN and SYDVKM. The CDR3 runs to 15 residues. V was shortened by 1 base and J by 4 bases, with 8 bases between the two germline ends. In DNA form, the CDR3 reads TGTGCCAGCAGTTTATCGGCTAGCGGGGCCAACGTCCTGACTTTC. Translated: CASSLSASGANVLTF.

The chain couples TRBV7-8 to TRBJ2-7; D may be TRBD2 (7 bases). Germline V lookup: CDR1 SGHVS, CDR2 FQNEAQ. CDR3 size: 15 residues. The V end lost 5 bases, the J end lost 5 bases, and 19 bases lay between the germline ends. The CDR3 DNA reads TGTGCCAGCAGCCCCCTAAGGGGGAGGGGGAACGAGCAGTACTTC. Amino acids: CASSPLRGRGNEQYF.

CDR3 DNA: TGTGCCAGCAGTTTCCGGTGGGGCTACACCTTC. This translates into CASSFRWGYTF. The genes are TRBV28 and TRBJ1-2; D unresolved. Trimming removed 3 bases from V and 8 bases from J, with 7 bases in between. The CDR3 contains 11 residues. Germline CDR1 and CDR2: MDHEN and SYDVKM.

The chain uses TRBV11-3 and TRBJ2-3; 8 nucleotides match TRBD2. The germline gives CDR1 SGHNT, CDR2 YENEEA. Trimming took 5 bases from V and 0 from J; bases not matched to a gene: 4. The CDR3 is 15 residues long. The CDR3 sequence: CASSLAGYSTDTQYF. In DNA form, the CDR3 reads TGTGCCAGCAGCCTAGCGGGTTATAGCACAGATACGCAGTATTTT.

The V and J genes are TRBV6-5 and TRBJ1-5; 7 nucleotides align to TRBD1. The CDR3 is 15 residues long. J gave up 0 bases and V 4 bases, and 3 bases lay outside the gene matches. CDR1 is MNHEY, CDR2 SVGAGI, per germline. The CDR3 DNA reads TGTGCCAGCAGTTCCGGGACAGATAGCAATCAGCCCCAGCATTTT. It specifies CASSSGTDSNQPQHF.